This T cell receptor beta chain emerged from a study of blood T cell repertoires in COVID-19. CDR1 and CDR2 (germline): SGHVS, FQNEAQ. The V end lost 4 bases, the J end lost 3 bases, and 18 bases lay between the germline ends. The CDR3 covers 16 residues. Generated by immunoSEQ multiplex PCR, the TCRdb table keeps only in-frame clones and is missing some. Of 200,000 to 300,000 clones listed, 84% are singletons. This receptor was obtained from a man between 50 and 59 years old with acute or convalescent COVID-19. Sequencing was carried out using peripheral blood. The chain couples TRBV7-8 to TRBJ1-1; D not certain. The CDR3 loop reads CASSSFAGREYTEAFF. The CDR3 nucleotides read TGTGCCAGCAGCTCCTTCGCCGGGAGGGAGTACACTGAAGCTTTCTTT.